This entry concerns a single T cell receptor (beta chain). TCRdb's copy holds only in-frame clones and misses some; the assay was immunoSEQ multiplex PCR. The table records approximately 37,000 clones, about 94% of them present only once. These data belong to a study of T cell changes during pregnancy in multiple sclerosis. The source material was peripheral blood, sampled in the third trimester of pregnancy. The receptor was isolated from a female donor with multiple sclerosis, enrolled in a pregnancy study.

In DNA form, the CDR3 reads TGTGCCAGCAGGGACAGGGTGAATTCACCCCTCCACTTT. This codes for CASRDRVNSPLHF. The genes are TRBV27 and TRBJ1-6; 8 nucleotides line up with TRBD1. This CDR3 comprises 13 residues. Germline CDR1 is MNHEY and CDR2 is SMNVEV (reference sequence). The V and J ends lost 6 bases and 7 bases, in that order; junction bases with no gene match: 2.